The sequence of this T cell receptor (beta chain) was determined in a study of beta chain features in type 1 diabetes. Whole-study results and caveats: The naive, central memory and Treg TCRB repertoires showed an apparent similarity that was greater among patients than among healthy donors. Within each of all four CD4+ subsets, Type 1 diabetes patients had TCRB CDR3s that were moderately but significantly shorter. Fewer insertions but more deletions were seen at VDJ junctions in type 1 diabetes patients.

This clone was seen a handful of times. Its antigen is currently unknown. V lost 6 bases and J 0 bases, leaving 8 bases between the germline ends. Germline CDR1 is MNHNS and CDR2 is SASEGT. The CDR3 contains 14 residues. Expressed TCRB transcripts got sequenced, as all isolated RNA was reverse transcribed. Method: immunoSEQ multiplex PCR; TCRdb's copy keeps in-frame clones and lacks some. The sample carries 200,000 to 250,000 clones, around 10% recorded once. The source material was naive CD4+ T cells from blood. This clonotype originated in a woman aged 18-30 years in good health. The rearrangement joins TRBV6-1 to TRBJ2-2; D call uncertain. This CDR3 is CASSPKTNTGELFF. The CDR3 DNA reads as TGTGCCAGCAGCCCCAAAACGAACACCGGGGAGCTGTTTTTT.